These 12 T cell receptor beta chains originate from one sample sequenced in a study of blood T cells in healthy people across ages (dated by TCRdb to the mid-2010s). The library came from 5' RACE. Sequencing was carried out with an Illumina HiSeq 2500. A second roughly 7 to 11 cycle PCR used a sample-barcoded 5' primer and a J-beta primer mix. Using fastp at Q25 and MiXCR, TCRdb reprocessed the public reads and kept productive beta chains. Entries that share a CDR3 protein sequence are merged under the most common genes and DNA. Recorded for this sample are around 940,000 distinct CDR3 sequences; about 53% of them occurred a single time. The ten largest make up about 20% of the sample. The sample consisted of blood. These receptor sequences come from a woman in her fifties or sixties in good health.

The chain is built from TRBV27 and TRBJ1-6; possible D gene TRBD1, 6 bases. V shed 10 bases and J shed 6 bases, with 13 bases lying between them. CDR3 length: 13 amino acids. Germline CDR1 is MNHEY and CDR2 is SMNVEV (reference sequence). CDR3 in amino acids: CATQGLSNSPLHF. The CDR3 DNA sequence: TGTGCCACCCAGGGGCTAAGTAATTCACCCCTCCACTTT.

The chain joins TRBV5-5 to TRBJ2-7; D gene uncertain. The J call may not be correct, given that the DNA end is closer to TRBJ2-5. CDR1 SGHKS and CDR2 YYEKEE come from the germline V gene (reference sequence). The CDR3 length is 9 residues. This CDR3 reads CASSRTQYF. The DNA of the CDR3 is TGTGCCAGCAGTAGGACCCAGTACTTC.

In this sample, this clonotype turned up a few times. The rearrangement links TRBV12-3 or TRBV12-4 to TRBJ2-1, with no clear D. The CDR3 is 11 residues long. Trimming left V 5 bases short and J 8 bases short, with 7 bases between. The CDR3: CASSREYEQFF. CDR3 DNA: TGTGCCAGCAGTCGCGAGTATGAGCAGTTCTTC.

The chain links TRBV6-1 to TRBJ1-5; 10 positions agree with TRBD1. J gave up 6 bases and V 5 bases, and 7 bases lay outside the gene matches. This CDR3 spans 15 amino acids. CDR1 is MNHNS, CDR2 SASEGT, per germline. In DNA form, the CDR3 reads TGTGCCAGCAGTCCTTTCCGACAGGGGGCTCAGCCCCAGCATTTT. This encodes CASSPFRQGAQPQHF.

This clonotype was seen only once. This rearrangement joins TRBV20-1 to TRBJ2-1; perhaps TRBD1 as D (7 bases). TRBJ2-7 matches the DNA end more closely, so the J call is doubtful. The CDR3 runs 14 residues. CDR1 is DFQATT and CDR2 is SNEGSKA in the germline V gene (reference sequence). The CDR3 nucleotides read TGCAGTGCTAGAGATCTGGAGGGGGCCTGGGAGCAGTACTTC. This encodes CSARDLEGAWEQYF.

This clonotype turned up a few times. The chain couples TRBV6-2 or TRBV6-3 to TRBJ2-6; D remains unclear. Trimming left V 6 bases short and J 1 base short, with 7 bases between. The CDR3 runs 14 residues. Germline lookup yields CDR1 MNHEY and CDR2 SVGEGT. The CDR3 nucleotides read TGTGCCAGCAGACTGGTATCTGGGGCCAACGTCCTGACTTTC. This gives the protein CASRLVSGANVLTF.

This clonotype has at least ten counts. This chain connects TRBV20-1 to TRBJ2-7, with D possibly TRBD1 on 5 matching bases. The CDR3 covers 15 residues. The germline V gene has CDR1 DFQATT and CDR2 SNEGSKA (reference sequence). V dropped 6 bases and J dropped 5 bases, with 23 bases sitting between them. Here the CDR3 DNA reads TGCAGTGCCCCGAGCACGGCAGGGCGACGTCACGAGCAGTACTTC. Translated: CSAPSTAGRRHEQYF.

This rearrangement joins TRBV12-3 or TRBV12-4 to TRBJ2-1, with D unclear. The end of the DNA aligns better with TRBJ2-7, so the J call may be wrong. This CDR3 has 15 residues. CDR3: CASSSPRTAYNEQYF. Here the CDR3 DNA reads TGTGCCAGCAGTTCCCCCCGGACGGCCTACAATGAGCAGTACTTC.

This clonotype has only a few counts. The rearrangement joins TRBV6-6 to TRBJ1-6; D call uncertain. In germline, CDR1 is MNHNY, CDR2 SVGAGI (reference sequence). CDR3 length: 16 residues. V lost 2 bases and J lost 10, with 18 bases in between. CDR3 amino acids: CASSYIRPAEGSPLHF. The DNA for the CDR3 is TGTGCCAGCAGTTACATTCGACCGGCGGAAGGATCACCCCTCCACTTT.

In its sample, this clonotype was seen a few times. The DNA for the CDR3 is TGCGCCAGCAGCCAAGTAGCGGGTGGGCGCGAGCAGTACTTC. This translates into CASSQVAGGREQYF. The gene calls are TRBV5-1 and TRBJ2-7; 7 bases map to TRBD2. The CDR3 loop spans 14 amino acids. Germline CDR1 reads SGHRS; CDR2 reads YFSETQ. Trimming cost V 4 bases and J 6 bases; bases outside gene matches: 10.

This sequence joins TRBV12-3 or TRBV12-4 and TRBJ1-5; weak D call: TRBD1 (6 bases). The CDR3 sequence is 14 residues long. V gave up 10 bases and J gave up 9 bases, with 22 bases separating them. CDR3 loop: CATSGPGAFMPQHF. DNA for the CDR3: TGTGCCACCTCTGGGCCGGGGGCCTTTATGCCCCAGCATTTT.

The chain employs TRBV4-1 and TRBJ2-3; possibly TRBD2 for D (6 bases). Trimming stripped 2 bases from V and 7 bases from J, with 16 bases between. Per the germline V gene, CDR1 is MGHRA and CDR2 is YSYEKL. This CDR3 has 15 residues. The CDR3 sequence is CASSQLGSGGNTQYF. DNA for the CDR3: TGCGCCAGCAGCCAATTGGGGTCTGGCGGGAATACGCAGTATTTT.